This T cell receptor beta chain was captured in a study of T cells in Graves' hyperthyroidism and ophthalmopathy. Broader study findings: The model foresaw ophthalmopathy a median roughly 6.3 months prior to onset. Blood held most thyroid clonotypes expanded above 0.001 frequency.

The CDR3 sequence is 13 residues long. Trimming removed 2 bases at V and 6 bases at J, with 11 bases between. Germline lookup yields CDR1 MNHEY and CDR2 SVGEGT. Amplified regions were TCR beta CDR3 sequences from RNA transcripts. HTBI primers were employed in a first-round RT-PCR of the TCR CDR3. TCRdb re-analysed the multiplex PCR reads in MiXCR, keeping a single row per CDR3 protein. This sample has 360,000 or so distinct CDR3 sequences, with over 15% found just once. Each 10 ml fresh peripheral blood draw supplied the PBMCs. This clonotype was picked up many times. What it recognizes is unknown. The TCR comes from a woman aged 35 to 49 with Graves' ophthalmopathy. The sequencing input was blood. The chain has TRBV6-2 or TRBV6-3 and TRBJ2-7; possible D gene TRBD1, 6 bases. The CDR3 nucleotides read TGTGCCAGCAGTTACCGGTGGGGGCGCGAGCAGTACTTC. The encoded protein is CASSYRWGREQYF.